One sample yielded the 19 T cell receptor beta chains listed below, sequenced in a study of T-cell reconstitution after alpha-beta-depleted transplantation in children. As it was prepared, the TCRbeta library received unique molecular identifiers. TCRdb re-analysed the PCR reads in MiXCR, keeping a single row per CDR3 protein. The table includes about 500,000 distinct CDR3 sequences, 9.5% to 12% detected once. Source: PBMCs, mostly from graft donor cells, taken 180 days after TCRalphabeta/CD19-depleted stem cell transplant. Source of these receptors: a female patient aged 2 to 10 who had a stem cell transplant for aplastic anemia, so the T cells may come from the graft donor.

This chain links TRBV19 with TRBJ1-1; the match to TRBD1 covers 7 bases. The CDR3 loop spans 16 amino acids. The J segment lost 6 bases and the V segment lost 7 bases, leaving 17 bases of the junction unmatched. Germline loops: CDR1 LNHDA, CDR2 SQIVND (reference sequence). CDR3 protein: CASISPLGRGGAEAFF. Written as DNA, the CDR3 is TGTGCCAGTATCTCCCCTTTGGGCAGGGGGGGTGCTGAAGCTTTCTTT.

The chain employs TRBV5-1 and TRBJ2-5; 7 bases match TRBD1. The CDR3 runs to 14 residues. The trim removed 2 bases at V and 5 bases at J, leaving 6 bases unmatched. The germline V gene has CDR1 SGHRS and CDR2 YFSETQ. In nucleotides, the CDR3 is TGCGCCAGCAGCTTAGACAGGGTGGTGGAGACCCAGTACTTC. Protein sequence: CASSLDRVVETQYF.

The chain joins TRBV7-2 to TRBJ1-5, with D possibly being TRBD1 (5 bases). CDR3 size: 17 residues. From germline, CDR1 is SGHTA and CDR2 FQGNSA. V lost 5 bases, J lost 0 bases, and 17 bases lay in between. This chain's CDR3 is CASSPPQGHYSNQPQHF. In nucleotides, the CDR3 is TGTGCCAGCAGCCCACCCCAAGGACATTATAGCAATCAGCCCCAGCATTTT. Supplemented by reference TRBV7-2 and TRBJ1-5, the full variable domain reads GAGVSQSPSNKVTEKGKDVELRCDPISGHTALYWYRQSLGQGLEFLIYFQGNSAPDKSGLPSDRFSAERTGGSVSTLTIQRTQQEDSAVYLCASSPPQGHYSNQPQHFGDGTRLSIL.

At least ten counts were recorded for this clonotype. The chain has TRBV4-3 and TRBJ2-2, with 10 bases fitting TRBD2. The trim removed 4 bases at V and 3 bases at J, leaving 5 bases unmatched. Looked up from germline, CDR1 is LGHNA and CDR2 is YSLEER. The CDR3 is 16 amino acids. The CDR3 here is CASSLRTSGYTGELFF. The CDR3 region has the DNA TGCGCCAGCAGCCTGCGGACTAGCGGATACACCGGGGAGCTGTTTTTT.

CDR3 in amino acids: CAGRDSSNQPQHF. Here the CDR3 DNA reads TGTGCCGGACGGGACAGTAGCAATCAGCCCCAGCATTTT. The chain carries TRBV28 and TRBJ1-5, with 7 positions matching TRBD1. This CDR3 comprises 13 residues. CDR1 is MDHEN, CDR2 SYDVKM, per germline. V shed 11 bases and J 0 bases; nucleotides not matched to a gene: 4.

The J gene is TRBJ2-5, the V gene TRBV6-1; the D gene is possibly TRBD1 (5 bases). This CDR3 comprises 13 residues. The V gene lost 7 bases and the J gene lost 5 bases, with 14 bases spanning the gap. Looked up from germline, CDR1 is MNHNS and CDR2 is SASEGT. CDR3 residues: CASIKTVSETQYF. As DNA, the CDR3 is TGTGCCAGCATCAAGACAGTATCCGAGACCCAGTACTTC.

The table lists this clonotype with a few counts. The chain carries TRBV15 and TRBJ1-2; possibly TRBD1 for D (5 bases). Germline V gene sequence: CDR1 LNHNV, CDR2 YYDKDF (reference sequence). This CDR3 region has 13 residues. V shed 1 base and J shed 5 bases, with 8 bases lying between them. CDR3 bases: TGTGCCACCAGCAGAGCTTCAGGGTATGGCTACACCTTC. Protein: CATSRASGYGYTF.

J is TRBJ2-3 and V is TRBV13, with 8 bases lining up with TRBD1. Trimming took 4 bases from V and 4 from J; bases not matched to a gene: 4. Germline V gene sequence: CDR1 PRHDT, CDR2 FYEKMQ (reference sequence). The CDR3 sequence is 14 residues long. CDR3 coding DNA: TGTGCCAGCAGCTGGACAGGGAATTCAGATACGCAGTATTTT. This translates into CASSWTGNSDTQYF.

This chain connects TRBV7-8 to TRBJ2-7; D is possibly TRBD2 (7 bases). The CDR3 has 14 amino acids. V shed 4 bases and J shed 1 base, with 11 bases lying between them. From germline, CDR1 is SGHVS and CDR2 FQNEAQ. In DNA, the CDR3 is TGTGCCAGCAGCTGGGGGGGCGCTTCCTACGAGCAGTACTTC. Protein sequence: CASSWGGASYEQYF.

DNA of the CDR3: TGCGCCAGCAGCCAGAACCTTTTAGACACTGAAGCTTTCTTT. Amino acid sequence: CASSQNLLDTEAFF. J is TRBJ1-1 and V is TRBV4-1, with no clear D. The CDR3 covers 14 residues. Trimming left V 3 bases short and J 3 bases short, with 11 bases between. Germline V gene lookup returns CDR1 MGHRA and CDR2 YSYEKL.

This clonotype was detected only a few times. This sequence joins TRBV25-1 and TRBJ1-4; no firm D call. Germline lookup yields CDR1 MGHDK and CDR2 SYGVNS. Trimming stripped 4 bases from V and 2 bases from J, with 11 bases between. The CDR3 extends over 15 amino acids. As DNA, the CDR3 is TGTGCCAGCAGTGGGTCGTACTTGACTAATGAAAAACTGTTTTTT. Its translation: CASSGSYLTNEKLFF.

The rearrangement joins TRBV6-2 or TRBV6-3 to TRBJ1-5; D unresolved. Deletions cut 2 bases from V and 7 bases from J, with 18 bases between. The CDR3 has 16 amino acids. Germline V gene sequence: CDR1 MNHEY, CDR2 SVGEGT. CDR3 sequence reads: CASSYVGSRTGQPQHF. As DNA, the CDR3 is TGTGCCAGCAGTTACGTGGGATCAAGGACGGGGCAGCCCCAGCATTTT.

This clonotype was seen more than once but under ten times. The chain uses TRBV28 and TRBJ2-7, with 7 bases fitting TRBD2. Losses at the gene ends were 5 bases for V and 3 bases for J; bases not matched to a gene: 7. Germline values: CDR1 MDHEN, CDR2 SYDVKM. This CDR3 contains 14 residues. CDR3 coding DNA: TGTGCCAGCAGTCCGGGGGGAAGATTCTACGAGCAGTACGTC. This sequence encodes CASSPGGRFYEQYV.

This clonotype was seen ten or more times. The J gene is TRBJ2-3, the V gene TRBV5-1; no definite D call. The CDR3 consists of 14 residues. CDR1 is SGHRS, CDR2 YFSETQ, per germline. V gave up 0 bases and J gave up 2 bases, with 7 bases separating them. The CDR3, as DNA: TGCGCCAGCAGCTTGGACAGTACCACAGATACGCAGTATTTT. This codes for CASSLDSTTDTQYF.

The V call is TRBV20-1, the J call TRBJ2-3; 10 bases are shared with TRBD2. CDR1 is DFQATT, CDR2 SNEGSKA, per germline (reference sequence). This CDR3 is 16 amino acids long. The CDR3 here is CSALGLAGVGADTQYF. The CDR3 coding sequence is TGCAGCGCACTGGGCCTAGCGGGAGTTGGTGCAGATACGCAGTATTTT.

This clonotype has just a few counts. A much larger clone lies one base from this, so it may be a read error. This chain links TRBV7-9 with TRBJ2-1; D unclear. CDR1 and CDR2 from the germline V gene are SEHNR and FQNEAQ (reference sequence). V dropped 5 bases and J dropped 7 bases, with 6 bases sitting between them. The CDR3 contains 11 residues. The CDR3: CASSGENEQFF. CDR3 in DNA: TGTGCCAGCAGCGGAGAAAATGAGCAGTTCTTC.

The J gene is TRBJ1-2, the V gene TRBV18; D may be TRBD1 (5 bases). The CDR3 is made up of 15 amino acids. Germline CDR1 and CDR2: KGHSH and LQKENI. V lost 3 bases and J lost 1, with 12 bases in between. In nucleotides, the CDR3 is TGTGCCAGCTCACCGCAGGGCATGGATAACTATGGCTACACCTTC. It encodes CASSPQGMDNYGYTF.

The chain carries TRBV19 and TRBJ2-1, with no clear D. CDR1 and CDR2 (germline): LNHDA, SQIVND (reference sequence). The CDR3 is made up of 13 amino acids. Between the trimmed V and J ends, which lost 3 bases and 4 bases, there was a span of 7 bases. The CDR3 sequence: CASSMGPYNEQFF. The CDR3 DNA reads as TGTGCCAGTAGTATGGGTCCGTACAATGAGCAGTTCTTC.

This chain uses TRBV27 with TRBJ2-1, with TRBD1 matching 11 bases. Germline CDR1 reads MNHEY; CDR2 reads SMNVEV (reference sequence). This CDR3 spans 14 amino acids. J lost 9 bases, V lost 4 bases, and 5 bases had no gene match. CDR3 residues: CASSWGQGGGEQFF. The CDR3 coding sequence is TGTGCCAGCAGTTGGGGACAGGGGGGAGGTGAGCAGTTCTTC.